The 23 T cell receptor beta chains reported below all come from one sample, sequenced in a study of blood T cell repertoires in COVID-19. The table came from immunoSEQ multiplex PCR; TCRdb's copy has only in-frame clones and leaves some out. The sample has about 80,000 clones; 82% are singletons. Material: peripheral blood. These receptors were taken from a woman aged 70-85 years with acute or convalescent COVID-19.

The chain couples TRBV5-5 to TRBJ1-6, with D possibly matching TRBD1 (6 bases). The CDR3 is 16 residues long. V dropped 4 bases and J dropped 6 bases, with 17 bases sitting between them. Per the germline V gene, CDR1 is SGHKS and CDR2 is YYEKEE (reference sequence). The CDR3 sequence: CASSLTDRIGNSPLHF. The CDR3 bases are TGTGCCAGCAGCCTCACCGACAGGATCGGTAATTCACCCCTCCACTTT.

This chain links TRBV19 with TRBJ2-2; D might be TRBD2 (6 bases). Between the trimmed V and J ends, which lost 5 bases and 6 bases, there was a span of 28 bases. This CDR3 is 19 amino acids long. Germline CDR1 is LNHDA and CDR2 is SQIVND (reference sequence). CDR3 DNA sequence: TGTGCCAGTAGTGTATCCCTTTACCGGGACCGGGGCGGGGCCGGGGAGCTGTTTTTT. Its translation: CASSVSLYRDRGGAGELFF.

The J gene is TRBJ2-7, the V gene TRBV10-1, with D perhaps matching TRBD2 (5 bases). Trimming pared 7 bases from V and 0 bases from J, leaving 13 bases between. The CDR3 covers 14 residues. Germline lookup yields CDR1 WNHNN and CDR2 SYGVQD (reference sequence). DNA for the CDR3: TGCGCCAGCATGGCCGGAGGTAGCTCCTACGAGCAGTACTTC. Its protein product is CASMAGGSSYEQYF.

This chain connects TRBV29-1 to TRBJ1-1; D remains unclear. Germline values: CDR1 SQVTM, CDR2 ANQGSEA. The CDR3 is 13 residues long. Deletions cut 8 bases from V and 1 base from J, with 14 bases between. In nucleotides, the CDR3 is TGCAGCTCGGCCGCGGGAGGGAACACTGAAGCTTTCTTT. Translating gives CSSAAGGNTEAFF.

The rearrangement joins TRBV28 to TRBJ2-7; D is undetermined. Germline values: CDR1 MDHEN, CDR2 SYDVKM. V was pared by 6 bases and J by 2 bases, with 14 bases between. This CDR3 comprises 14 residues. This chain's CDR3 is CASSTPRSTYEQYF. The DNA of the CDR3 is TGTGCCAGCAGCACCCCCAGGTCAACCTACGAGCAGTACTTC.

This chain connects TRBV5-1 to TRBJ2-1, with TRBD1 as a possible D gene (6 bases). Per the germline V gene, CDR1 is SGHRS and CDR2 is YFSETQ. This CDR3 contains 16 residues. V was cut by 0 bases and J by 0 bases, with 10 bases left in between. The DNA for the CDR3 is TGCGCCAGCAGCTTGGGCACAGGGCGCTCCTACAATGAGCAGTTCTTC. Encoded protein: CASSLGTGRSYNEQFF.

This chain joins TRBV15 and TRBJ2-3; TRBD1 aligns across 7 bases. Germline values: CDR1 LNHNV, CDR2 YYDKDF (reference sequence). Trimming removed 5 bases from V and 4 bases from J; junction bases left unmatched: 9. The CDR3 is 15 amino acids. CDR3 sequence: CATSSRQGAPDTQYF. The CDR3 DNA reads TGTGCCACCAGCTCCAGACAGGGAGCACCAGATACGCAGTATTTT. The full variable domain, its missing parts supplied by reference TRBV15 and TRBJ2-3, is DAMVIQNPRYQVTQFGKPVTLSCSQTLNHNVMYWYQQKSSQAPKLLFHYYDKDFNNEADTPDNFQSRRPNTSFCFLDIRSPGLGDTAMYLCATSSRQGAPDTQYFGPGTRLTVL.

The sample holds one count of this clone. The gene calls are TRBV7-9 and TRBJ2-2, with 7 positions matching TRBD1. The CDR3 covers 16 residues. V was pared by 1 base and J by 3 bases, with 5 bases of the junction left unmatched. Germline loops: CDR1 SEHNR, CDR2 FQNEAQ (reference sequence). The DNA for the CDR3 is TGTGCCAGCAGCTTAGATCCGGGACAGTACACCGGGGAGCTGTTTTTT. It encodes CASSLDPGQYTGELFF.

The J gene is TRBJ2-1, the V gene TRBV7-8; unclear D gene. Germline V gene sequence: CDR1 SGHVS, CDR2 FQNEAQ. The CDR3 has 15 residues. Trimming stripped 5 bases from V and 4 bases from J, with 15 bases between. The CDR3 here is CASSPRRTIYNEQFF. In DNA form, the CDR3 reads TGTGCCAGCAGCCCCCGCCGAACAATATACAATGAGCAGTTCTTC.

The chain couples TRBV19 to TRBJ2-7; TRBD1 aligns across 8 bases. V gave up 3 bases and J gave up 3 bases; unmatched junction bases: 4. CDR1 and CDR2 from the germline V gene are LNHDA and SQIVND (reference sequence). CDR3 size: 14 residues. The CDR3 DNA sequence: TGTGCCAGTAGTATCGGACAGGGTCGCTACGAGCAGTACTTC. Translation gives CASSIGQGRYEQYF.

The V gene is TRBV30, the J gene TRBJ2-1; no clear D. The CDR3 length is 13 residues. V lost 4 bases, J lost 5 bases, and 12 bases lay in between. Germline V gives CDR1 GTSNPN, CDR2 SVGIG (reference sequence). The DNA of the CDR3 is TGTGCCTGGACCACGGAGCCCCACAATGAGCAGTTCTTC. This gives the protein CAWTTEPHNEQFF.

This chain connects TRBV2 to TRBJ2-7; TRBD2 agrees at 10 bases. This CDR3 contains 16 residues. Germline V lookup: CDR1 SNHLY, CDR2 FYNNEI. With V trimmed by 8 bases and J by 1 base, 11 bases remained unmatched. The CDR3: CASRWGRTSGSYEQYF. In nucleotides, the CDR3 is TGTGCCAGCCGGTGGGGCCGGACTAGCGGTTCCTACGAGCAGTACTTC.

The gene calls are TRBV5-6 and TRBJ2-5; TRBD1 agrees at 7 bases. Germline V gene data show CDR1 as SGHDT and CDR2 as YYEEEE. J lost 1 base, V lost 1 base, and 10 bases had no gene match. CDR3 length equals 17 residues. The CDR3: CASSLFWGEGAQETQYF. DNA of the CDR3: TGTGCCAGCAGCTTGTTTTGGGGAGAGGGGGCCCAAGAGACCCAGTACTTC.

The V gene is TRBV19, the J gene TRBJ1-2; weak D call: TRBD1 (6 bases). The CDR3 extends over 14 amino acids. With 5 bases removed from V and 4 bases from J, the gap between germline ends came to 14 bases. Germline loops: CDR1 LNHDA, CDR2 SQIVND (reference sequence). The CDR3 is CASSGGGQSYGYTF. Here the CDR3 DNA reads TGTGCCAGTAGTGGCGGCGGACAGAGCTATGGCTACACCTTC.

The chain employs TRBV18 and TRBJ1-1; 7 nucleotides line up with TRBD1. J lost 1 base, V lost 2 bases, and 10 bases had no gene match. Germline V gives CDR1 KGHSH, CDR2 LQKENI. CDR3 size: 17 residues. CDR3 amino acids: CASSPEVTGLENTEAFF. The CDR3 nucleotides are TGTGCCAGCTCACCAGAAGTGACAGGGTTGGAGAACACTGAAGCTTTCTTT. Complete variable domain (other parts from reference TRBV18 and TRBJ1-1): NAGVMQNPRHLVRRRGQEARLRCSPMKGHSHVYWYRQLPEEGLKFMVYLQKENIIDESGMPKERFSAEFPKEGPSILRIQQVVRGDSAAYFCASSPEVTGLENTEAFFGQGTRLTVV.

The chain combines TRBV7-9 with TRBJ2-5; tentatively, D is TRBD2 (6 bases). Trimming took 5 bases from V and 7 from J, leaving 20 bases between them. The germline V gene encodes CDR1 SEHNR and CDR2 FQNEAQ (reference sequence). There are 15 residues in the CDR3. For the CDR3, the DNA is TGTGCCAGCAGCCCGCGGGGAAAGGGGATGGGGACCCAGTACTTC. Translation gives CASSPRGKGMGTQYF.

Only one count was recorded for this clone. J is TRBJ1-4 and V is TRBV27; 9 nucleotides line up with TRBD1. The CDR3 has 15 residues. Germline CDR1 is MNHEY and CDR2 is SMNVEV (reference sequence). The junction had 4 bases not matched to a gene; V was cut back by 2 bases and J by 6 bases. The DNA for the CDR3 is TGTGCCAGCAGTTTAGACGGGACAGGGCATGAAAAACTGTTTTTT. This codes for CASSLDGTGHEKLFF.

The rearrangement uses TRBV11-2 and TRBJ2-3, with 8 bases that match TRBD1. Per germline, CDR1 SGHAT and CDR2 FQNNGV. Trimming at V came to 0 bases and at J to 2 bases, leaving 7 bases not matched to a gene. The CDR3 runs to 17 residues. CDR3 nucleotides: TGTGCCAGCAGCTTAGATCTAGACAGGGGACTCACAGATACGCAGTATTTT. As protein: CASSLDLDRGLTDTQYF.

This chain links TRBV5-1 with TRBJ1-2; TRBD1 matches 9 bases. The CDR3 covers 14 residues. V dropped 3 bases and J dropped 4; count of bases not matched to a gene: 4. Germline loops: CDR1 SGHRS, CDR2 YFSETQ. The CDR3 sequence is CASSWGQGAYGYTF. The CDR3 DNA reads as TGCGCCAGCAGCTGGGGACAGGGTGCCTATGGCTACACCTTC. Full variable domain (remainder filled in from reference TRBV5-1 and TRBJ1-2): KAGVTQTPRYLIKTRGQQVTLSCSPISGHRSVSWYQQTPGQGLQFLFEYFSETQRNKGNFPGRFSGRQFSNSRSEMNVSTLELGDSALYLCASSWGQGAYGYTFGSGTRLTVV.

The genes are TRBV3-1 (or the pseudogene TRBV3-2) and TRBJ1-4, with D possibly TRBD1 on 6 matching bases. The CDR3 is 14 residues long. Trimming stripped 4 bases from V and 5 bases from J, with 11 bases between. Germline V gives CDR1 LGHDT, CDR2 YNNKEL (reference sequence). CDR3: CASSRQVINEKLFF. CDR3 nucleotides: TGTGCCAGCAGCCGACAGGTTATAAATGAAAAACTGTTTTTT.

The chain carries TRBV27 and TRBJ2-4; 8 bases fit TRBD1. Germline CDR1 is MNHEY and CDR2 is SMNVEV (reference sequence). This CDR3 has 13 residues. V lost 7 bases and J lost 5; bases outside the gene matches: 4. CDR3 in DNA: TGTGCCAGCATCCTGGACAGGGAAAACATTCAGTACTTC. This translates into CASILDRENIQYF.

This clone was seen a single time. J is TRBJ2-7 and V is TRBV19, with TRBD1 identical over 9 bases. V shed 3 bases and J 6 bases; nucleotides not matched to a gene: 6. The CDR3 contains 14 residues. CDR1 LNHDA and CDR2 SQIVND come from the germline V gene (reference sequence). The CDR3 is CASSIDRGYGEQYF. The CDR3 nucleotides are TGTGCCAGTAGTATCGACAGGGGGTATGGCGAGCAGTACTTC.

The V and J genes are TRBV6-4 and TRBJ2-7, with 8 bases lining up with TRBD1. Germline V gene data show CDR1 as MRHNA and CDR2 as SNTAGT. This CDR3 has 16 residues. The junction had 9 bases not matched to a gene; V was cut back by 1 base and J by 4 bases. CDR3 in DNA: TGTGCCAGCAGTGACTTCCCCTGGGACAGGAGATACGAGCAGTACTTC. Protein: CASSDFPWDRRYEQYF.